Listed below are T cell receptor beta chains from one sample, sequenced in a study of Ad26.COV2.S vaccination and SARS-CoV-2 variants. Repertoires were generated with immunoSEQ multiplex PCR, while TCRdb's copy carries only in-frame clones and drops some. The repertoire holds about 430,000 clones, with 75% to 95% as singletons. The input for sequencing was peripheral blood, taken in a trial of Ad26.COV2.S vaccine versus placebo. The receptor source for this set is a person aged 18-60 years who received the Ad26.COV2.S COVID-19 vaccine or a placebo. CDR3s include the opening cysteine and the closing phenylalanine or tryptophan. A D gene is named only where the DNA matches it firmly. Clone sizes are given selectively: once, few, many, or a class where the clone is expanded.

D gene	V gene	J gene	clone size	CDR3 DNA	CDR3 protein
-	TRBV27	TRBJ1-1	-	TGTGCCAGCAGTTTATTCGGCACGAGCACTGAAGCTTTCTTT	CASSLFGTSTEAFF
-	TRBV18	TRBJ2-2	once	TGTGCCAGCTCCGAGGAAGTGGCCGGGGAGCTGTTTTTT	CASSEEVAGELFF
TRBD1	TRBV6-1	TRBJ1-6	once	TGTGCCAGCAGTGAGACAGGGGACTATTCACCCCTCCACTTT	CASSETGDYSPLHF
-	TRBV7-9	TRBJ2-2	-	TGTGCCAGCAGCGTAATATGGGACACCGGGGAGCTGTTTTTT	CASSVIWDTGELFF
-	TRBV5-6	TRBJ2-7	-	TGTGCCAGCAGCTTGGCCGGGGGCGCGGGCGAGCAGTACTTC	CASSLAGGAGEQYF
TRBD2	TRBV12-5	TRBJ2-1	-	TGTGCTAGTGGTTTCCCCACTAGCGGGAGGGGTAATGAGCAGTTCTTC	CASGFPTSGRGNEQFF
-	TRBV24-1	TRBJ2-2	-	TGTGCCACCAGTGACAGATTCACCGGGGAGCTGTTTTTT	CATSDRFTGELFF
TRBD2	TRBV3-1/TRBV3-2	TRBJ2-3	-	TGTGCCAGCAGCCCGAGGACTAGCGGGATTTCCACAGATACGCAGTATTTT	CASSPRTSGISTDTQYF
-	TRBV10-3	TRBJ2-7	-	TGTGCCATCAGTTCCGGGACAATCTCCACTAACGAGCAGTACTTC	CAISSGTISTNEQYF
-	TRBV19	TRBJ2-1	-	TGTGCCAGTAGTATGGGGGGCCGCTACAATGAGCAGTTCTTC	CASSMGGRYNEQFF
TRBD1	TRBV6-1	TRBJ1-2	-	TGTGCCAGCAGTGAGGTCGGGACAGGGGCAACCGGCTATGGCTACACCTTC	CASSEVGTGATGYGYTF
-	TRBV6-1	TRBJ1-2	-	TGTGCCAGCAGTGAACTTCCCCTGGGGGCAGGTGGCTACACCTTC	CASSELPLGAGGYTF
TRBD2	TRBV4-1	TRBJ2-7	-	TGCGCCAGCAGCCAAGGGCGCGGGAGCGAGCAGTACTTC	CASSQGRGSEQYF
-	TRBV20-1	TRBJ2-5	-	TGCAGTGCTCAAATCGAGACCCAGTACTTC	CSAQIETQYF
-	TRBV5-1	TRBJ1-1	-	TGCGCCAGCAGGGGAGAGGGGGGACATATGAACACTGAAGCTTTCTTT	CASRGEGGHMNTEAFF
-	TRBV11-2	TRBJ2-7	-	TGTGCCAGCAGCTTTGCCCGCAGTTCCTACGAGCAGTACTTC	CASSFARSSYEQYF
-	TRBV7-9	TRBJ1-1	once	TGTGCCAGCAGCTTAGAGAGGAACACTGAAGCTTTCTTT	CASSLERNTEAFF
TRBD1	TRBV7-2	TRBJ2-3	-	TGTGCCAGCAGCTTAGCCGGTGGGACAGGCACAGATACGCAGTATTTT	CASSLAGGTGTDTQYF
-	TRBV6-5	TRBJ2-1	-	TGTGCCAGCGGAAACTTCTACAATGAGCAGTTCTTC	CASGNFYNEQFF
TRBD1	TRBV7-9	TRBJ1-2	-	TGTGCCAGCAGCATCGGACAGGGGCACTATGGCTACACCTTC	CASSIGQGHYGYTF
-	TRBV27	TRBJ1-1	-	TGTGCCAGCAGTTTGGCCAGCTTGAACACTGAAGCTTTCTTT	CASSLASLNTEAFF
-	TRBV6-5	TRBJ2-5	-	TGTGCCAGCGTCCAGGGAACCGGAGAGACCCAGTACTTC	CASVQGTGETQYF